This is a list of T cell receptor beta chains from one sample in a study of OX40 agonist ivuxolimab in advanced cancers. The data were produced by immunoSEQ multiplex PCR, yet TCRdb's version contains in-frame clones alone and is incomplete. The table lists 70,000 or so clones, more than 85% of them singletons, with over 6% in the top ten. The source material was CD4+ or CD8+ T cells sorted from blood, sampled in a trial of the OX40 agonist ivuxolimab. The receptors originated from an adult with an advanced solid tumor such as melanoma, head and neck, liver or kidney cancer. Both conserved end residues are part of each CDR3. A D gene is named only where the DNA matches it firmly. Some rows have no size entry. The others give once, few or many, or a class for an expanded clone.

v_call	j_call	clone_size	d_call	cdr3_nt	cdr3_aa
TRBV6-1	TRBJ2-7	once	TRBD2	TGTGCCAGCAGTGAAGTAGCGGGGGGAGGTATTTACGAGCAGTACTTC	CASSEVAGGGIYEQYF
TRBV9	TRBJ2-2	-	TRBD1	TGTGCCAGCAGCGGGACAGGGGTTTACACCGGGGAGCTGTTTTTT	CASSGTGVYTGELFF
TRBV29-1	TRBJ2-7	medium-sized	TRBD2	TGCAGCCCCGGGAGGGGTAGCGGGTCCTACGAGCAGTACTTC	CSPGRGSGSYEQYF
TRBV11-2	TRBJ2-3	-	TRBD1	TGTGCCAGCAGCTTAATCTGGGACAGTTCCACAGATACGCAGTATTTT	CASSLIWDSSTDTQYF
TRBV18	TRBJ2-7	-	TRBD1	TGTGCCAGCTCACCAGCCTACGGGACAGGAACCTACGAGCAGTACTTC	CASSPAYGTGTYEQYF
TRBV29-1	TRBJ1-2	-	-	TGCAGCGTTGATAGGTTAGATGGCTACACCTTC	CSVDRLDGYTF
TRBV5-4	TRBJ2-7	-	-	TGTGCCAGCAGCTCCCTCGGGACTGAACCCTACGAGCAGTACTTC	CASSSLGTEPYEQYF
TRBV10-1	TRBJ2-3	-	-	TGCGCCAGCAGTGAGTCAATTGCCCTCACAGATACGCAGTATTTT	CASSESIALTDTQYF
TRBV30	TRBJ2-3	once	-	TGTGCCCTCACGCGGGGTTTGGGCACAGATACGCAGTATTTT	CALTRGLGTDTQYF
TRBV6-5	TRBJ2-7	-	-	TGTGCCAGCAGCCCCTTTGAGGGGAGTGCCTACGAGCAGTACTTC	CASSPFEGSAYEQYF
TRBV13	TRBJ2-5	-	-	TGTGCCAGCAGCTTAGCTGGGGGGCGCGGAGAGACCCAGTACTTC	CASSLAGGRGETQYF
TRBV5-6	TRBJ1-5	-	-	TGTGCCAGCAGAATGATGCAGGATAGCAATCAGCCCCAGCATTTT	CASRMMQDSNQPQHF
TRBV6-6	TRBJ2-7	-	-	TGTGCCAGCAGTTTCGGAAGCTCCTACGAGCAGTACTTC	CASSFGSSYEQYF